This is a list of T cell receptor beta chains from one sample in a study of naive and memory T cell subsets. In TCRdb, the UMI-ligation and nested PCR reads were re-called with MiXCR into one record per CDR3 protein. The sample holds approximately 80,000 distinct CDR3 sequences, approximately 9.2% seen once. The sequenced sample was naive CD8+ T cells from blood. These receptor sequences come from a human donor in good health. The CDR3 runs from the conserved cysteine through the conserved F or W. Each record gives: CDR3 length, V gene, clone size, J gene, D gene, CDR3 DNA, CDR3 protein. D genes are given only for firm matches. Expanded clones get a size class; other rows say once, few or many, or leave the size out.

CDR3 length: 16
V gene: TRBV12-3/TRBV12-4
clone size: few
J gene: TRBJ2-1
D gene: TRBD2
CDR3 DNA: TGTGCCAGCAGTTTACCCGGGACTAGCGCTTACAATGAGCAGTTCTTC
CDR3 protein: CASSLPGTSAYNEQFF

CDR3 length: 17
V gene: TRBV11-2
clone size: few
J gene: TRBJ1-1
D gene: TRBD1
CDR3 DNA: TGTGCCAGCAGCTTAGGGGTGAAGGGGGCGCGGGACACTGAAGCTTTCTTT
CDR3 protein: CASSLGVKGARDTEAFF

CDR3 length: 15
V gene: TRBV7-9
clone size: .
J gene: TRBJ2-7
D gene: TRBD1
CDR3 DNA: TGTGCCAGCAGCCCCGGGACAGGGGTTCCCTACGAGCAGTACTTC
CDR3 protein: CASSPGTGVPYEQYF

CDR3 length: 16
V gene: TRBV6-1
clone size: .
J gene: TRBJ2-1
D gene: TRBD2
CDR3 DNA: TGTGCCAGCAGTGAACCAGCGGGGCCGTCCTACAATGAGCAGTTCTTC
CDR3 protein: CASSEPAGPSYNEQFF

CDR3 length: 15
V gene: TRBV28
clone size: few
J gene: TRBJ1-2
D gene: .
CDR3 DNA: TGTGCCAGCAGTTTTTTTGGGCAGAGATTAACGAGCTACACCTTC
CDR3 protein: CASSFFGQRLTSYTF

CDR3 length: 15
V gene: TRBV7-9
clone size: once
J gene: TRBJ2-3
D gene: .
CDR3 DNA: TGTGCCTGCAGTTCCTCGAGGGAAGGCTCAGATACGCAGTATTTT
CDR3 protein: CACSSSREGSDTQYF

CDR3 length: 16
V gene: TRBV13
clone size: .
J gene: TRBJ1-3
D gene: TRBD1
CDR3 DNA: TGTGCCAGCAGCATCCAACAGGGGGCGGTTGGAAACACCATATATTTT
CDR3 protein: CASSIQQGAVGNTIYF

CDR3 length: 15
V gene: TRBV29-1
clone size: .
J gene: TRBJ2-7
D gene: .
CDR3 DNA: TGCAGCGTTGAAGCCGTCCGGGACCGAGACTACGAGCAGTACTTC
CDR3 protein: CSVEAVRDRDYEQYF

CDR3 length: 17
V gene: TRBV12-3/TRBV12-4
clone size: .
J gene: TRBJ2-3
D gene: .
CDR3 DNA: TGTGCCAGCAGTATAGGAGTAATACCGTCTAGCACAGATACGCAGTATTTT
CDR3 protein: CASSIGVIPSSTDTQYF

CDR3 length: 16
V gene: TRBV30
clone size: few
J gene: TRBJ2-1
D gene: TRBD2
CDR3 DNA: TGTGCCTGGAGTCCACTAGCGGGAGCAGTCTACAATGAGCAGTTCTTC
CDR3 protein: CAWSPLAGAVYNEQFF

CDR3 length: 15
V gene: TRBV6-6
clone size: many
J gene: TRBJ1-2
D gene: .
CDR3 DNA: TGTGCCAGCAGTTTTACATCAAGCGATAGCTATGGCTACACCTTC
CDR3 protein: CASSFTSSDSYGYTF

CDR3 length: 15
V gene: TRBV29-1
clone size: many
J gene: TRBJ2-7
D gene: .
CDR3 DNA: TGCAGCGTTGAAGATCAACGAGAAAACCCCTACGAGCAGTACTTC
CDR3 protein: CSVEDQRENPYEQYF

CDR3 length: 16
V gene: TRBV6-6
clone size: many
J gene: TRBJ1-4
D gene: .
CDR3 DNA: TGTGCCAGCAGTAAAAACCGGGGGGGCCCGAATGAAAAACTGTTTTTT
CDR3 protein: CASSKNRGGPNEKLFF

CDR3 length: 16
V gene: TRBV29-1
clone size: many
J gene: TRBJ1-1
D gene: TRBD1
CDR3 DNA: TGCAGCGCAAATACAAGGGACAGAGCTATGAACACTGAAGCTTTCTTT
CDR3 protein: CSANTRDRAMNTEAFF

CDR3 length: 17
V gene: TRBV27
clone size: many
J gene: TRBJ2-7
D gene: .
CDR3 DNA: TGTGCCAGCAGTCCCTCCTGGACGGAAGAAGTTTCCTACGAGCAGTACTTC
CDR3 protein: CASSPSWTEEVSYEQYF

CDR3 length: 11
V gene: TRBV5-5
clone size: .
J gene: TRBJ2-5
D gene: .
CDR3 DNA: TGTGCCAGCAGCTTCCGAGAGACCCAGTACTTC
CDR3 protein: CASSFRETQYF

CDR3 length: 13
V gene: TRBV5-4
clone size: .
J gene: TRBJ1-2
D gene: .
CDR3 DNA: TGTGCCAGCAGCTCGCCCACAGGGCATGGCTACACCTTC
CDR3 protein: CASSSPTGHGYTF

CDR3 length: 14
V gene: TRBV27
clone size: few
J gene: TRBJ1-2
D gene: .
CDR3 DNA: TGTGCCAGCAGTTCGAGCGCTACCAACTATGGCTACACCTTC
CDR3 protein: CASSSSATNYGYTF

CDR3 length: 10
V gene: TRBV2
clone size: .
J gene: TRBJ1-2
D gene: .
CDR3 DNA: TGTGCCAGCAGGGGCCCTGGCTACACCTTC
CDR3 protein: CASRGPGYTF

CDR3 length: 17
V gene: TRBV4-1
clone size: .
J gene: TRBJ1-1
D gene: .
CDR3 DNA: TGCGCCAGCAGCCAAGGTATAGGGCAGGGGCCGAACACTGAAGCTTTCTTT
CDR3 protein: CASSQGIGQGPNTEAFF

CDR3 length: 11
V gene: TRBV12-3/TRBV12-4
clone size: .
J gene: TRBJ2-7
D gene: .
CDR3 DNA: TGTGCCAGCAGGAGTTCAGCCGAGCAGTACTTC
CDR3 protein: CASRSSAEQYF

CDR3 length: 14
V gene: TRBV28
clone size: many
J gene: TRBJ2-7
D gene: .
CDR3 DNA: TGTGCCAGCAGTCCTCAGCTAGGATCCTACGAGCAGTACTTC
CDR3 protein: CASSPQLGSYEQYF

CDR3 length: 14
V gene: TRBV29-1
clone size: many
J gene: TRBJ2-1
D gene: TRBD1
CDR3 DNA: TGCAGCTCCGTTGGGACTGGACAGGGGAATGAGCAGTTCTTC
CDR3 protein: CSSVGTGQGNEQFF

CDR3 length: 16
V gene: TRBV19
clone size: few
J gene: TRBJ2-1
D gene: .
CDR3 DNA: TGTGCCAGTAGAAAGAATGGGGGACCGGTCTACAATGAGCAGTTCTTC
CDR3 protein: CASRKNGGPVYNEQFF

CDR3 length: 16
V gene: TRBV7-8
clone size: few
J gene: TRBJ1-4
D gene: TRBD1
CDR3 DNA: TGTGCCAGCAGCTTAGTGGGCAGGGGGCGAGGGGAAAAACTGTTTTTT
CDR3 protein: CASSLVGRGRGEKLFF

CDR3 length: 13
V gene: TRBV6-2/TRBV6-3
clone size: .
J gene: TRBJ2-2
D gene: .
CDR3 DNA: TGTGCCAGCAGTTGGGGTTGTATCGGGGAGCTGTTTTTT
CDR3 protein: CASSWGCIGELFF

CDR3 length: 15
V gene: TRBV10-3
clone size: .
J gene: TRBJ2-7
D gene: TRBD1
CDR3 DNA: TGTGCCATCAGTGAGTCCGGGACAGGCTTCTACGAGCAGTACTTC
CDR3 protein: CAISESGTGFYEQYF

CDR3 length: 14
V gene: TRBV5-5
clone size: .
J gene: TRBJ2-1
D gene: .
CDR3 DNA: TGTGCCAGCAGCCCGTGGTGGGATATGCATGAGCAGTTCTTC
CDR3 protein: CASSPWWDMHEQFF

CDR3 length: 14
V gene: TRBV7-9
clone size: .
J gene: TRBJ1-2
D gene: .
CDR3 DNA: TGTGCCAGCAGCTTAGCGGTGGATGGCTATGGCTACACCTTC
CDR3 protein: CASSLAVDGYGYTF

CDR3 length: 14
V gene: TRBV21-1
clone size: many
J gene: TRBJ1-1
D gene: .
CDR3 DNA: TGTGCCAGCAGCAAAGGGACAGAGAACACTGAAGCTTTCTTT
CDR3 protein: CASSKGTENTEAFF

CDR3 length: 12
V gene: TRBV12-3/TRBV12-4
clone size: many
J gene: TRBJ2-1
D gene: .
CDR3 DNA: TGTGCCAGCAGTACGGGGTCCCCGGAGCAGTTCTTC
CDR3 protein: CASSTGSPEQFF

CDR3 length: 11
V gene: TRBV27
clone size: .
J gene: TRBJ1-2
D gene: .
CDR3 DNA: TGTGCCAGCCAGGATGGCAGAGGCTACACCTTC
CDR3 protein: CASQDGRGYTF

CDR3 length: 15
V gene: TRBV20-1
clone size: many
J gene: TRBJ2-1
D gene: .
CDR3 DNA: TGCAGTGCTAGAGGTCCCCTAGCGCTCTACAATGAGCAGTTCTTC
CDR3 protein: CSARGPLALYNEQFF

CDR3 length: 16
V gene: TRBV12-3/TRBV12-4
clone size: many
J gene: TRBJ1-4
D gene: .
CDR3 DNA: TGTGCCAGCAGTTTTAGGGGCGCAGGGCTTTTTGAAAAACTGTTTTTT
CDR3 protein: CASSFRGAGLFEKLFF

CDR3 length: 18
V gene: TRBV6-5
clone size: .
J gene: TRBJ2-1
D gene: TRBD2
CDR3 DNA: TGTGCCAGCAGTTACTCGGTAGACACTAGCGGGAGTGGTAATGAGCAGTTCTTC
CDR3 protein: CASSYSVDTSGSGNEQFF

CDR3 length: 13
V gene: TRBV6-2/TRBV6-3
clone size: .
J gene: TRBJ2-1
D gene: .
CDR3 DNA: TGTGCCAGCAGTTACAACGTCGCAGGGGAGCAGTTCTTC
CDR3 protein: CASSYNVAGEQFF

CDR3 length: 16
V gene: TRBV20-1
clone size: few
J gene: TRBJ2-3
D gene: TRBD2
CDR3 DNA: TGCAGTGCGAGAAAAACCGGGACTAGCGAAAAGGATACGCAGTATTTT
CDR3 protein: CSARKTGTSEKDTQYF

CDR3 length: 19
V gene: TRBV5-5
clone size: .
J gene: TRBJ2-4
D gene: TRBD2
CDR3 DNA: TGTGCCAGCAGCTCAACGGGACTAGCGGGCATACTAGCCAAAAACATTCAGTACTTC
CDR3 protein: CASSSTGLAGILAKNIQYF

CDR3 length: 14
V gene: TRBV2
clone size: .
J gene: TRBJ1-3
D gene: .
CDR3 DNA: TGTGCCAGCAGTGCACCGGAGGGAGGAAACACCATATATTTT
CDR3 protein: CASSAPEGGNTIYF

CDR3 length: 12
V gene: TRBV4-1
clone size: many
J gene: TRBJ2-5
D gene: .
CDR3 DNA: TGCGCCAGCAGCCAAGATATGGAGACCCAGTACTTC
CDR3 protein: CASSQDMETQYF

CDR3 length: 14
V gene: TRBV2
clone size: .
J gene: TRBJ2-5
D gene: .
CDR3 DNA: TGTGCCAGCAGGATTATGGGGCTTCCAGAGACCCAGTACTTC
CDR3 protein: CASRIMGLPETQYF

CDR3 length: 14
V gene: TRBV29-1
clone size: many
J gene: TRBJ2-3
D gene: TRBD1
CDR3 DNA: TGCAGCGTCCGCGGACAGGTCGGCACAGATACGCAGTATTTT
CDR3 protein: CSVRGQVGTDTQYF

CDR3 length: 13
V gene: TRBV4-2
clone size: many
J gene: TRBJ1-1
D gene: .
CDR3 DNA: TGTGCCAGCAGCCAAGGGGGCCGAACTGAAGCTTTCTTT
CDR3 protein: CASSQGGRTEAFF

CDR3 length: 14
V gene: TRBV10-3
clone size: many
J gene: TRBJ1-1
D gene: .
CDR3 DNA: TGTGCCATCAGTGAAAGTCGTGGGGATGATGAAGCTTTCTTT
CDR3 protein: CAISESRGDDEAFF

CDR3 length: 14
V gene: TRBV20-1
clone size: many
J gene: TRBJ1-5
D gene: TRBD1
CDR3 DNA: TGCAGTGCGGAGGGGACAGCGCTCAATCAGCCCCAGCATTTT
CDR3 protein: CSAEGTALNQPQHF

CDR3 length: 18
V gene: TRBV28
clone size: few
J gene: TRBJ2-2
D gene: TRBD2
CDR3 DNA: TGTGCCAGCAGTTTTCCCCTTAGCGGGGGGCCGAACACCGGGGAGCTGTTTTTT
CDR3 protein: CASSFPLSGGPNTGELFF

CDR3 length: 16
V gene: TRBV5-6
clone size: few
J gene: TRBJ2-7
D gene: TRBD2
CDR3 DNA: TGTGCCAGCAGCCAACTAGCGGCCTATCAGACCTACGAGCAGTACTTC
CDR3 protein: CASSQLAAYQTYEQYF

CDR3 length: 18
V gene: TRBV20-1
clone size: .
J gene: TRBJ2-2
D gene: .
CDR3 DNA: TGCAGTGCTAGAGATTTAGGTGATTTAGCTAGCAACACCGGGGAGCTGTTTTTT
CDR3 protein: CSARDLGDLASNTGELFF

CDR3 length: 17
V gene: TRBV6-6
clone size: many
J gene: TRBJ2-7
D gene: .
CDR3 DNA: TGTGCCAGCAGTTACCCTCCAAGTGGCGAAAATCCCTACGAGCAGTACTTC
CDR3 protein: CASSYPPSGENPYEQYF

CDR3 length: 17
V gene: TRBV3-1
clone size: .
J gene: TRBJ2-7
D gene: TRBD2
CDR3 DNA: TGTGCCAGCAGCCAAGGAGGGACTAGCGGGCTTTACTACGAGCAGTACTTC
CDR3 protein: CASSQGGTSGLYYEQYF

CDR3 length: 17
V gene: TRBV7-4
clone size: many
J gene: TRBJ2-5
D gene: TRBD2
CDR3 DNA: TGTGCCAGCAGCTTAGTCCTAGCGGGAGATCAGCAAGAGACCCAGTACTTC
CDR3 protein: CASSLVLAGDQQETQYF

CDR3 length: 13
V gene: TRBV9
clone size: many
J gene: TRBJ1-1
D gene: .
CDR3 DNA: TGTGCCAGCAGCGTAGCAACGGGACCTGAAGCTTTCTTT
CDR3 protein: CASSVATGPEAFF

CDR3 length: 14
V gene: TRBV7-6
clone size: many
J gene: TRBJ2-5
D gene: .
CDR3 DNA: TGTGCCAGCAGCTTAGGTACAGACCAAGAGACCCAGTACTTC
CDR3 protein: CASSLGTDQETQYF

CDR3 length: 16
V gene: TRBV4-2
clone size: once
J gene: TRBJ2-3
D gene: TRBD2
CDR3 DNA: TGTGCCAGCAGCCAAGTGACTAGCGGGAGGACAGATACGCAGTATTTT
CDR3 protein: CASSQVTSGRTDTQYF